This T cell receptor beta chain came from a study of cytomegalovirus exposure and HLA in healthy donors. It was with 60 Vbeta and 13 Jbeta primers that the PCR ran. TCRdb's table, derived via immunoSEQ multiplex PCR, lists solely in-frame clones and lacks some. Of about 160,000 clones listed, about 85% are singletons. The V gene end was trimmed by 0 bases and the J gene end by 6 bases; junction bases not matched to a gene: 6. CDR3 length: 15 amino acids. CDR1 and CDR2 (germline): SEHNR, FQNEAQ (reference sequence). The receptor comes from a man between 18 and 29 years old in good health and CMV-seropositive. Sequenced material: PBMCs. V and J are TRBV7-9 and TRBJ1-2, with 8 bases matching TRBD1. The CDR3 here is CASSLAHRGVNGYTF. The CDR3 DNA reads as TGTGCCAGCAGCTTAGCGCACAGGGGGGTTAATGGCTACACCTTC.